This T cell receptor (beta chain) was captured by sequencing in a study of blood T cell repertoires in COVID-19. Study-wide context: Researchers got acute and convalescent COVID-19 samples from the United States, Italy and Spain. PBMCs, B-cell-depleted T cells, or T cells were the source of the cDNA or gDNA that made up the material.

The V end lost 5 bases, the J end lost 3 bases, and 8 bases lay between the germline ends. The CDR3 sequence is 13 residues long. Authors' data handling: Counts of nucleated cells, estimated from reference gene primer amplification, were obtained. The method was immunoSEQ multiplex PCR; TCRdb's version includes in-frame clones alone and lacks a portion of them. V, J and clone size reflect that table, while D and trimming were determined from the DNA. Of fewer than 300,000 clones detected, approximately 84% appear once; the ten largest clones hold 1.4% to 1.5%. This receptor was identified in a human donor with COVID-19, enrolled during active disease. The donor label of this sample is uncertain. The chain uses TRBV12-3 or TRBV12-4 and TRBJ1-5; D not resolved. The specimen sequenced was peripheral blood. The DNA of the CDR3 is TGTGCCAGCAGTATGGCAGACAATCAGCCCCAGCATTTT. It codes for CASSMADNQPQHF.